This T cell receptor (beta chain) derives from a study of OX40 agonist ivuxolimab in advanced cancers. The germline V gene has CDR1 MNHNY and CDR2 SVGAGI (reference sequence). The CDR3 spans 12 residues. V was pared by 8 bases and J by 0 bases, with 7 bases between. Produced via immunoSEQ multiplex PCR; TCRdb's table is partial and in-frame only. The profile covers some 74,000 clones, with 90% appearing a single time and under 0.35% taken by the ten largest. The starting material was CD4+ or CD8+ T cells sorted from blood, obtained in a trial of the OX40 agonist ivuxolimab. The sequence came from an adult with an advanced solid tumor such as melanoma, head and neck, liver or kidney cancer. J is TRBJ2-5 and V is TRBV6-6; D perhaps matches TRBD2 (5 bases). The CDR3 sequence is CASYGDQETQYF. DNA of the CDR3: TGTGCCAGCTACGGGGACCAAGAGACCCAGTACTTC.